The 10 T cell receptor beta chains in this list originate from one sample, sequenced in a study of T cell repertoires in cytomegalovirus infection. The antigens of these receptors remain unknown. One entry per CDR3 protein results from TCRdb running MiXCR on the reads. Here the sample spans 380,000 or so distinct CDR3 sequences, about 34% being singletons. Sample: cultured PBMCs, taken from culture after CMV antigen stimulation. These receptors were taken from a human donor in good health (CMV status not recorded). Some clones in this sample may be carry-over from other donors' samples.

This clonotype was recorded many times. The chain uses TRBV7-2 and TRBJ1-2, with D possibly being TRBD1 (6 bases). V lost 5 bases to trimming and J lost 7 bases, with 14 bases between them. Germline loops: CDR1 SGHTA, CDR2 FQGNSA. CDR3 length: 13 amino acids. The CDR3 sequence is CASSRAQGSGYTF. CDR3 sequence (DNA): TGTGCCAGCAGCAGGGCACAGGGTTCTGGCTACACCTTC.

This clonotype was recorded a few times. The junction departs from germline at one end; a sequencing error may be responsible. The chain carries TRBV20-1 and TRBJ1-1; TRBD1 aligns across 8 bases. The CDR3 totals 11 residues. Germline CDR1 DFQATT, CDR2 SNEGSKA (reference sequence). CDR3 nucleotide sequence: TGCAGTGCTTCCTCGGACAGGGTTTATGTCTTT. This translates into CSASSDRVYVF.

The rearrangement links TRBV6-1 to TRBJ2-7, with D unresolved. CDR1 and CDR2 from the germline V gene are MNHNS and SASEGT. CDR3 length equals 13 residues. CDR3 DNA sequence: TGTGCCAGCAGTGAATACGGACGAGACCGCAGTGATGTC. It translates to CASSEYGRDRSDV.

The genes are TRBV7-6 and TRBJ1-2; TRBD1 is a possible D gene (5 bases). Germline CDR1 reads SGHVS; CDR2 reads FNYEAQ. Trimming took 4 bases from V and 1 from J, leaving 7 bases between them. This CDR3 region has 13 residues. Here the CDR3 DNA reads TGTGCCAGCAGCTGGGGGGGTAACTATGGCTACACCTTC. Its protein product is CASSWGGNYGYTF.

This clonotype was counted once. The V gene is TRBV7-6, the J gene TRBJ2-3; D not certain. Looked up from germline, CDR1 is SGHVS and CDR2 is FNYEAQ. The CDR3 is made up of 14 amino acids. The V end lost 5 bases, the J end lost 2 bases, and 11 bases lay between the germline ends. CDR3 sequence reads: CASSPVLSTDTQYF. Written as DNA, the CDR3 is TGTGCCAGCAGCCCGGTTCTGTCCACAGATACGCAGTATTTT.

At least ten counts were recorded for this clonotype. In DNA, the CDR3 is TGTGCCAGCAGTGCAAGGTTAAATGAAAAACTGTTTTTT. Amino acid sequence: CASSARLNEKLFF. The rearrangement uses TRBV27 and TRBJ1-4; D is undetermined. The germline V gene has CDR1 MNHEY and CDR2 SMNVEV (reference sequence). Deletions cut 5 bases from V and 5 bases from J, with 9 bases between. This CDR3 region has 13 residues.

This clonotype was detected only a few times. CDR3 DNA sequence: TGTGCCAGCAGCTCCACAGGGAGATCCTACGAGCAGTACGTC. This codes for CASSSTGRSYEQYV. The gene calls are TRBV7-2 and TRBJ2-7; the D gene is possibly TRBD1 (6 bases). V was trimmed by 4 bases and J by 1 base, leaving 11 bases between them. Germline V gene lookup returns CDR1 SGHTA and CDR2 FQGNSA. The CDR3 totals 14 residues.

The chain combines TRBV4-3 with TRBJ2-7; 7 positions agree with TRBD2. Per the germline V gene, CDR1 is LGHNA and CDR2 is YSLEER. The CDR3 has 14 residues. Losses at the gene ends were 2 bases for V and 3 bases for J; bases not matched to a gene: 4. The CDR3 here is CASSQRGVDYEQYV. CDR3 DNA sequence: TGCGCCAGCAGCCAACGGGGGGTTGACTACGAGCAGTACGTC.

The chain recombines TRBV12-3 or TRBV12-4 with TRBJ2-3; 10 positions match TRBD2. J gave up 4 bases and V 3 bases, and 13 bases lay outside the gene matches. The CDR3 is made up of 18 amino acids. The CDR3 protein is CASSFPQAGGYWSDTQYF. DNA for the CDR3: TGTGCCAGCAGTTTTCCACAAGCGGGAGGGTATTGGTCAGATACGCAGTATTTT.

The rearrangement uses TRBV29-1 and TRBJ2-5, with D maybe TRBD1 (5 bases). This CDR3 has 13 residues. Trimming took 7 bases from V and 2 from J, leaving 14 bases between them. Per germline, CDR1 SQVTM and CDR2 ANQGSEA. The DNA for the CDR3 is TGCAGCGCCGAGGAAGGGGTACAAGAGACCCAGTACTTC. The encoded protein is CSAEEGVQETQYF.